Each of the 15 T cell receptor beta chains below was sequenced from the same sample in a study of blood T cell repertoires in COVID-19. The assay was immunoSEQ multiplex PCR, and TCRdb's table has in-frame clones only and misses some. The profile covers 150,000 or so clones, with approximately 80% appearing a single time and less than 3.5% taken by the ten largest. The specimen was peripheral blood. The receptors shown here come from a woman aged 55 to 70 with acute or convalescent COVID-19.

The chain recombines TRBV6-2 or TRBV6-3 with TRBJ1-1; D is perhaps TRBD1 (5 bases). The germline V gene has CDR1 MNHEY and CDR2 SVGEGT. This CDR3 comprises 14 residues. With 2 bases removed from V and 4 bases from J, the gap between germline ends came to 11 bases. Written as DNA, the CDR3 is TGTGCCAGCAGTTACGCGGGACGAGTCACTGAAGCTTTCTTT. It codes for CASSYAGRVTEAFF.

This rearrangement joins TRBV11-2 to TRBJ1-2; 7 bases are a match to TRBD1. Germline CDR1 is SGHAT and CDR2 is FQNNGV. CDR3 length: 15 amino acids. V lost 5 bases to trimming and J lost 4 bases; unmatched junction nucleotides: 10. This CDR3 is CASSREGGGGYGYTF. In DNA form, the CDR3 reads TGTGCCAGCAGCCGGGAAGGGGGCGGAGGCTATGGCTACACCTTC.

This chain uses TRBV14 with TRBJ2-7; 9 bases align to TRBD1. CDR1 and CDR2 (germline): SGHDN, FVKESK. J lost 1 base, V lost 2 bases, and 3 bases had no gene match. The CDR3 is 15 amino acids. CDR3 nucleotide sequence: TGTGCCAGCAGCCAACATGGGACAGGGTCCTACGAGCAGTACTTC. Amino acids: CASSQHGTGSYEQYF. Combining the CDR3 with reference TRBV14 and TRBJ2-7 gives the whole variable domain EAGVTQFPSHSVIEKGQTVTLRCDPISGHDNLYWYRRVMGKEIKFLLHFVKESKQDESGMPNNRFLAERTGGTYSTLKVQPAELEDSGVYFCASSQHGTGSYEQYFGPGTRLTVT.

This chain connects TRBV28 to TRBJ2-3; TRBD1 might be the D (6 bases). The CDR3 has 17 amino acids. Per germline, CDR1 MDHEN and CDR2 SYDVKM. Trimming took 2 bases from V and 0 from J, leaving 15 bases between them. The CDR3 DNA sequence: TGTGCCAGCAGTTTAGCGGCCGGGACAATAAGCACAGATACGCAGTATTTT. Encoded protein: CASSLAAGTISTDTQYF.

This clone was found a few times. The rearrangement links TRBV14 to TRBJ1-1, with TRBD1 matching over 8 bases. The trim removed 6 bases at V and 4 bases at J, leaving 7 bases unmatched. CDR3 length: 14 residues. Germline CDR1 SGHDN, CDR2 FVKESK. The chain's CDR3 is CASSWDRRSTEAFF. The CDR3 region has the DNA TGTGCCAGCAGTTGGGACAGGAGAAGCACTGAAGCTTTCTTT.

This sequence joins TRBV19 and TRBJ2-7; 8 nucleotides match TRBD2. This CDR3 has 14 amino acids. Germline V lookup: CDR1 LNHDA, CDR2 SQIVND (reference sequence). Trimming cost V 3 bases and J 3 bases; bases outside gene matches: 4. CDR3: CASSITSGSYEQYF. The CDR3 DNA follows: TGTGCCAGTAGTATCACTAGCGGAAGCTACGAGCAGTACTTC.

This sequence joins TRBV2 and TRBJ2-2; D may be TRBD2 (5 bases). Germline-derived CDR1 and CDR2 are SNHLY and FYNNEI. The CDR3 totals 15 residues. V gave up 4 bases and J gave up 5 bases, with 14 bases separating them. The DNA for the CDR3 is TGTGCCAGCAGTGTAGTTGGAGGAGCAACCGGGGAGCTGTTTTTT. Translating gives CASSVVGGATGELFF.

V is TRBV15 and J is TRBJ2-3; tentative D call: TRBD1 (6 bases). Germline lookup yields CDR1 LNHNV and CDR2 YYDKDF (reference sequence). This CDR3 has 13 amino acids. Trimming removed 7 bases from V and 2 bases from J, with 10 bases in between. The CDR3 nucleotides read TGTGCCACCACAGGGGTGAACACAGATACGCAGTATTTT. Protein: CATTGVNTDTQYF.

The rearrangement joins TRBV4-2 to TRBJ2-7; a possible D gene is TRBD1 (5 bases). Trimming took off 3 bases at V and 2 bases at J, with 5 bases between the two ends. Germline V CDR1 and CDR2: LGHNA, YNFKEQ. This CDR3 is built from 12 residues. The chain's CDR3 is CASSQDTYEQYF. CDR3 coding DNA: TGTGCCAGCAGCCAGGACACCTACGAGCAGTACTTC.

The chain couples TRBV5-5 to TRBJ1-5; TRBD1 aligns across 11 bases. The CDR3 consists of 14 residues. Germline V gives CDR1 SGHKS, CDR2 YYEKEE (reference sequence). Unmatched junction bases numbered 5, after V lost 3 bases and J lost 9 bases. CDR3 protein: CASSWDRGEGPQHF. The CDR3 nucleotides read TGTGCCAGCAGCTGGGACAGGGGGGAAGGGCCCCAGCATTTT.

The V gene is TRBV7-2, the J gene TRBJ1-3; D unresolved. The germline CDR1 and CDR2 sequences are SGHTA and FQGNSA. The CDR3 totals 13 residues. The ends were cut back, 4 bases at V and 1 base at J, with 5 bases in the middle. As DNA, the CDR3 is TGTGCCAGCAGCTCCTCTTCTGGAAACACCATATATTTT. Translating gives CASSSSSGNTIYF. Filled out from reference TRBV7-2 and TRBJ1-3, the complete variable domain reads GAGVSQSPSNKVTEKGKDVELRCDPISGHTALYWYRQSLGQGLEFLIYFQGNSAPDKSGLPSDRFSAERTGGSVSTLTIQRTQQEDSAVYLCASSSSSGNTIYFGEGSWLTVV.

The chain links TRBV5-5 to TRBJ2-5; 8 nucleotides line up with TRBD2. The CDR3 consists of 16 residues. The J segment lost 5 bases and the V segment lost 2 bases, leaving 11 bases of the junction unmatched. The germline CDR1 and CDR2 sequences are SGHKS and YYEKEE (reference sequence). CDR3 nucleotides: TGTGCCAGCAGCTTAATTGGCGGGGGGCTCGGGGAGACCCAGTACTTC. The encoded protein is CASSLIGGGLGETQYF.

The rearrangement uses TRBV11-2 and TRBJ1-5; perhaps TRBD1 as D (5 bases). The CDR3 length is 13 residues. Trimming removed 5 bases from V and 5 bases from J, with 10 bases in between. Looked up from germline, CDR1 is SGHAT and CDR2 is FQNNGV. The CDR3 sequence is CASSLQVDQPQHF. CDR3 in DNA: TGTGCCAGCAGCCTACAGGTGGATCAGCCCCAGCATTTT. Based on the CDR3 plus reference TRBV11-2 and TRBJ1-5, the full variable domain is EAGVAQSPRYKIIEKRQSVAFWCNPISGHATLYWYQQILGQGPKLLIQFQNNGVVDDSQLPKDRFSAERLKGVDSTLKIQPAKLEDSAVYLCASSLQVDQPQHFGDGTRLSIL.

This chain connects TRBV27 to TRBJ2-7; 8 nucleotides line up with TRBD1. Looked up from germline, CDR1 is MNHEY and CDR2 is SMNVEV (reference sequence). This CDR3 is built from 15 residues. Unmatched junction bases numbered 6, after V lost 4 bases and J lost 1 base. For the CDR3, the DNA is TGTGCCAGCAGTTCCTTTGGGACAGGTTCCTACGAGCAGTACTTC. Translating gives CASSSFGTGSYEQYF.

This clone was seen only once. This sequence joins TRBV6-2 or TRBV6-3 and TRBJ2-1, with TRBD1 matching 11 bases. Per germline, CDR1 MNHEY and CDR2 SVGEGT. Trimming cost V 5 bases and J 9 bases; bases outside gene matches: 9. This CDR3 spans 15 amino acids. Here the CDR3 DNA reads TGTGCCAGCAGTCTGACCGGGACAGGGGGTGCTGAGCAGTTCTTC. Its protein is CASSLTGTGGAEQFF.